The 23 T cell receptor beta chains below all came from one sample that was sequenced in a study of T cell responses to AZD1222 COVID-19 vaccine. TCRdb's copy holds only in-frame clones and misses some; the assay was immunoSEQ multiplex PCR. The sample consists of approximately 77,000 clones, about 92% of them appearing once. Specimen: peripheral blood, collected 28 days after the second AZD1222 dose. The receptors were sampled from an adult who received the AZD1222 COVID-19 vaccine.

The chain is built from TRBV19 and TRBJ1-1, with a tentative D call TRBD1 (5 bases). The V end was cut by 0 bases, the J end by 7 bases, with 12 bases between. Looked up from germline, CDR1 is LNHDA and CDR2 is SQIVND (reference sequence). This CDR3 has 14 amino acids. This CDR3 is CASSIDLGAFEAFF. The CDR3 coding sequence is TGTGCCAGTAGTATAGATCTCGGGGCATTTGAAGCTTTCTTT.

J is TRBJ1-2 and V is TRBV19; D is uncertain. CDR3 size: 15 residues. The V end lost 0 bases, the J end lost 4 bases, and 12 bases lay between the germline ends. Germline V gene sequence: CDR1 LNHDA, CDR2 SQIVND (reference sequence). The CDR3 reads CASSIESDTFYGYTF. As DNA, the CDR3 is TGTGCCAGTAGTATAGAGTCCGATACCTTCTATGGCTACACCTTC.

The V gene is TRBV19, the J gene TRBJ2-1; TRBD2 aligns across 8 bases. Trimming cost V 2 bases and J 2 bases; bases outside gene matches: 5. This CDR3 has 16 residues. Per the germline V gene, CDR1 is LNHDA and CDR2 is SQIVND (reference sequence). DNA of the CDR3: TGTGCCAGTAGTATAAAGGCGGGGGGTCCCTACAATGAGCAGTTCTTC. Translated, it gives CASSIKAGGPYNEQFF.

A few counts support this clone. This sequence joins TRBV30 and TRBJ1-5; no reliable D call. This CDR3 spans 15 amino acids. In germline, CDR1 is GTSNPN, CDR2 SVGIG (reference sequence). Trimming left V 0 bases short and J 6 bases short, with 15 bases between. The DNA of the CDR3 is TGTGCCTGGAGTGTACTTGGAGAGGGCAGTCAGCCCCAGCATTTT. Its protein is CAWSVLGEGSQPQHF. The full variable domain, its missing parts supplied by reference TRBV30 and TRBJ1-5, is SQTIHQWPATLVQPVGSPLSLECTVEGTSNPNLYWYRQAAGRGLQLLFYSVGIGQISSEVPQNLSASRPQDRQFILSSKKLLLSDSGFYLCAWSVLGEGSQPQHFGDGTRLSIL.

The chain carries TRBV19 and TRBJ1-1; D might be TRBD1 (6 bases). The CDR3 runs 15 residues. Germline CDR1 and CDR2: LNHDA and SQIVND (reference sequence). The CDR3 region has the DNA TGTGCTAGCCATAAAGCCGGGACAACAAACACTGAAGCTTTCTTT. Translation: CASHKAGTTNTEAFF.

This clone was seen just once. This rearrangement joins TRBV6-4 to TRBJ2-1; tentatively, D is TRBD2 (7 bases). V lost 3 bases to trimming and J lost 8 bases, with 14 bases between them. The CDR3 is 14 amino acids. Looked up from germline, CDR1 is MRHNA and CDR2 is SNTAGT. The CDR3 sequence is CASSDVGGPYEQFF. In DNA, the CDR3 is TGTGCCAGCAGTGATGTCGGGGGGCCTTATGAGCAGTTCTTC.

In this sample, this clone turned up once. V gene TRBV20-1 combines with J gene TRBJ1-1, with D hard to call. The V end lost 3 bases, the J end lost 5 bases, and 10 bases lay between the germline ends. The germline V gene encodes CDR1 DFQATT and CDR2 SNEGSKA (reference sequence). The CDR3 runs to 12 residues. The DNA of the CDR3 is TGCAGTGCTAGTGTTTTCGGGACTGAAGCTTTCTTT. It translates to CSASVFGTEAFF.

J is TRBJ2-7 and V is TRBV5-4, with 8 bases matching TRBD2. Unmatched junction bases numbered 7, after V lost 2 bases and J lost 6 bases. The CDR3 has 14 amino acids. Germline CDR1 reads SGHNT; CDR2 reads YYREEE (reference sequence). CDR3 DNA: TGTGCCAGCAGCTTTGGCGGGGGGCAACGCGAGCAGTACTTC. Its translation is CASSFGGGQREQYF.

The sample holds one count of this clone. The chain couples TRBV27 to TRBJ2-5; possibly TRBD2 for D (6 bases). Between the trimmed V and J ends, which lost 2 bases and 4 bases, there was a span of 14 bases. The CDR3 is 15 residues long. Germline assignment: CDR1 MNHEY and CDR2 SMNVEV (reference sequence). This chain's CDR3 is CASSLLALGGETQYF. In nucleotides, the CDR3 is TGTGCCAGCAGTTTACTAGCGCTCGGGGGAGAGACCCAGTACTTC.

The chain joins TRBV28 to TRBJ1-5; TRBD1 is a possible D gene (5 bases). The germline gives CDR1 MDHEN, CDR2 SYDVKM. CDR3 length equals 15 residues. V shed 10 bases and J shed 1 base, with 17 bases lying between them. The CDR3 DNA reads TGTGCCACCCTTTCTCTAGGGGACAGCAATCAGCCCCAGCATTTT. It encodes CATLSLGDSNQPQHF.

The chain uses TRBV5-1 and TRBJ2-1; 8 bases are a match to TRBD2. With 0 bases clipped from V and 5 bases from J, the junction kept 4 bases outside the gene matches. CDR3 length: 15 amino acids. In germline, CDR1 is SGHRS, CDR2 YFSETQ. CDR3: CASSLASGSHNEQFF. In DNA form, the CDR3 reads TGCGCCAGCAGCTTGGCAAGCGGGAGCCACAATGAGCAGTTCTTC.

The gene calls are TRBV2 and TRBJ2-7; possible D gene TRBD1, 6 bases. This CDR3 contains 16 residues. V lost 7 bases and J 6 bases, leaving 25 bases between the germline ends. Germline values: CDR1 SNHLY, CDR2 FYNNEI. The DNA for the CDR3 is TGTGCCAGCACCTTACGAAGGGGGTATGGAGGAGGCGAGCAGTACTTC. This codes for CASTLRRGYGGGEQYF.

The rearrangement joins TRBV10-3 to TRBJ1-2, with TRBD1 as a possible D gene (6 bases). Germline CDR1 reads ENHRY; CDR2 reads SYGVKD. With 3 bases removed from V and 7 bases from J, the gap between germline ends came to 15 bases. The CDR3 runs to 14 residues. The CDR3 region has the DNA TGTGCCATCAGTGAATTGGGGGGCAAGGTTGGCTACACCTTC. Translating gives CAISELGGKVGYTF.

The CDR3 sequence is CASSQGRNTDTQYF. CDR3 bases: TGTGCCAGCTCCCAGGGTAGAAACACAGATACGCAGTATTTT. The chain uses TRBV3-1 (or the pseudogene TRBV3-2) and TRBJ2-3, with D perhaps TRBD1 (5 bases). CDR1 and CDR2 from the germline V gene are LGHDT and YNNKEL (reference sequence). With 8 bases removed from V and 2 bases from J, the gap between germline ends came to 14 bases. This CDR3 is built from 14 residues.

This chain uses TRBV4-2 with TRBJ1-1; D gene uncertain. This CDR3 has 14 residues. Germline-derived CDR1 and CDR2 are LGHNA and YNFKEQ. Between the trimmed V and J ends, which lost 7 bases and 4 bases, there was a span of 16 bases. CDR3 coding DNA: TGTGCCAGCAACGCCGTCCCGGTGGTCACTGAAGCTTTCTTT. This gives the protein CASNAVPVVTEAFF.

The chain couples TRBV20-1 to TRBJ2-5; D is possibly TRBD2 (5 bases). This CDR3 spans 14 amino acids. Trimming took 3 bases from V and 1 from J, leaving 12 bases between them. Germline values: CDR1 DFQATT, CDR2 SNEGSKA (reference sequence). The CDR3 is CSASSAGPQETQYF. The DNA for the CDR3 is TGCAGTGCTAGTAGTGCGGGTCCCCAAGAGACCCAGTACTTC.

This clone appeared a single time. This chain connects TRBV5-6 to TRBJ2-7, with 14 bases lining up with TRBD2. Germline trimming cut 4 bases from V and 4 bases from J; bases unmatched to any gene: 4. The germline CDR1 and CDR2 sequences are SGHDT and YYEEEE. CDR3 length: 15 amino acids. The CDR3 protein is CASSAGTSGRYEQYF. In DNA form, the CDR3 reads TGTGCCAGCAGCGCGGGGACTAGCGGGAGATACGAGCAGTACTTC.

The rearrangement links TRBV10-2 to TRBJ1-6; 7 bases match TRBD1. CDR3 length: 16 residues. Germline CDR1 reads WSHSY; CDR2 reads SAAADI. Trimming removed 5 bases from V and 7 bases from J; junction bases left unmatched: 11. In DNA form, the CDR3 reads TGCGCCAGCAGTACCGCATGGACAGGACCAAATTCACCCCTCCACTTT. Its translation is CASSTAWTGPNSPLHF.

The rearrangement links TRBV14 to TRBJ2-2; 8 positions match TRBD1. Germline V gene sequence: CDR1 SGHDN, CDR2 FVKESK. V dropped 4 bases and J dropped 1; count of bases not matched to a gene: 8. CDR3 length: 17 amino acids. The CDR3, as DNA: TGTGCCAGCAGCCTTCCAAACAGGGGGTGGAACACCGGGGAGCTGTTTTTT. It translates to CASSLPNRGWNTGELFF.

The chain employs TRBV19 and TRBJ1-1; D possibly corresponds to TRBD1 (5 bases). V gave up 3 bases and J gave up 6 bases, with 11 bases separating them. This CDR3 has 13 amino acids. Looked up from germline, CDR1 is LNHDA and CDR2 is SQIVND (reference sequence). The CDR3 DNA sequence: TGTGCCAGTAGTATTGGCAGGGTGGCTGAAGCTTTCTTT. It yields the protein CASSIGRVAEAFF. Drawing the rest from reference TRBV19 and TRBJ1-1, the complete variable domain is DGGITQSPKYLFRKEGQNVTLSCEQNLNHDAMYWYRQDPGQGLRLIYYSQIVNDFQKGDIAEGYSVSREKKESFPLTVTSAQKNPTAFYLCASSIGRVAEAFFGQGTRLTVV.

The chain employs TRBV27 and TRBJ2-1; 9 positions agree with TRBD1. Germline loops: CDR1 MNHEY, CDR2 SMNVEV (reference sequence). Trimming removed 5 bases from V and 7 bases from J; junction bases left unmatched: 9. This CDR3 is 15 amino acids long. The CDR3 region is CASSGVGTGPNEQFF. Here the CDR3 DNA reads TGTGCCAGCAGTGGAGTCGGGACAGGGCCAAATGAGCAGTTCTTC.

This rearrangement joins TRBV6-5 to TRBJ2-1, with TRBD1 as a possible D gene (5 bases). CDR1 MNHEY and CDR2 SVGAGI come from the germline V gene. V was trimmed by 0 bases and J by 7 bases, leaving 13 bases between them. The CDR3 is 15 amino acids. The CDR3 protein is CASSYSVGPWNEQFF. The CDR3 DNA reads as TGTGCCAGCAGTTACTCGGTGGGGCCTTGGAATGAGCAGTTCTTC.

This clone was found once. The CDR3 coding sequence is TGTGCCAGCAGCTTAGCGCTTGCAGACCCCTACGAGCAGTACTTC. Its translation: CASSLALADPYEQYF. The chain combines TRBV11-1 with TRBJ2-7; unclear D gene. The CDR3 sequence is 15 residues long. Germline CDR1 reads SGHAT; CDR2 reads FQDESV (reference sequence). Trimming removed 0 bases from V and 2 bases from J, with 11 bases in between.